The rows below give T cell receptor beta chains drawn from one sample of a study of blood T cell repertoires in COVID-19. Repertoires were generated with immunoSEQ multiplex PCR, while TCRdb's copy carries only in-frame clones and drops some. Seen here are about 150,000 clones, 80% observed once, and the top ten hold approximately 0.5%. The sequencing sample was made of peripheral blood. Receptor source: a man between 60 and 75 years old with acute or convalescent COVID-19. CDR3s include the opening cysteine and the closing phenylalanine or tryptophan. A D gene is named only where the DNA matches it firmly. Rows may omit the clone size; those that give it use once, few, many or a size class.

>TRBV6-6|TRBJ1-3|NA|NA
TGTGCCAGCAGCACGGTCTCTGGAAACACCATATATTTT
CASSTVSGNTIYF
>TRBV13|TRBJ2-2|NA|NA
TGTGCCAGCAGCTTAGGCCCCAGGACCGGGGAGCTGTTTTTT
CASSLGPRTGELFF
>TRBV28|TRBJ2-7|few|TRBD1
TGTGCCAGCAATCCAGGGGGGACAGGGGCCCACGAGCAGTACTTC
CASNPGGTGAHEQYF
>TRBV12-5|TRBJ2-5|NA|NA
TGTGCTAGTGGTTTGGGAGGGACTCCGGAGACCCAGTACTTC
CASGLGGTPETQYF
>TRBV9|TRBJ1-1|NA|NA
TGTGCCAGCAGCGTATTGGGGAGCGCAATGGCTTTCTTT
CASSVLGSAMAFF
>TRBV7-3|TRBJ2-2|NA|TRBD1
TGTGCCAGCAGCGCCCCAGGGGGCGCTGGCACCGGGGAGCTGTTTTTT
CASSAPGGAGTGELFF
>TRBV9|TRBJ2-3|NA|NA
TGTGCCAGCAGCGTCCCGGGGATGGGAGATACGCAGTATTTT
CASSVPGMGDTQYF
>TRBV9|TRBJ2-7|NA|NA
TGTGCCAGCAGCGCCGGGGGTGGACATCAAAAGGGCGAGCAGTACTTC
CASSAGGGHQKGEQYF
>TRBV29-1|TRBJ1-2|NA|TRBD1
TGCAGCGTTTTAGGACAGGGGGGCTACACCTTC
CSVLGQGGYTF
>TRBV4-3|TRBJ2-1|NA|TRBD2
TGCGCCAGCAGCCAAGAAGCCAGCGGGGGCCTCTTAAACTCCTACAATGAGCAGTTCTTC
CASSQEASGGLLNSYNEQFF
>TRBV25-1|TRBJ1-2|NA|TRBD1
TGTGCCAGCAGTGCCGGGACAGCCTATGGCTACACCTTC
CASSAGTAYGYTF
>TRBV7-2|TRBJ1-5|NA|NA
TGTGCCAGCAGCTTAGTTGGGGGGGCGGGAGGTAATCAGCCCCAGCATTTT
CASSLVGGAGGNQPQHF
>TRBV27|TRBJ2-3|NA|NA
TGTGCCAGCCAGCAGGGTCTGGGCACAGATACGCAGTATTTT
CASQQGLGTDTQYF
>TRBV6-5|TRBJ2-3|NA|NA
TGTGCCAGCAGTTACCGAGATACGCAGTATTTT
CASSYRDTQYF
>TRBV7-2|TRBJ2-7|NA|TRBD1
TGTGCCAGCAGCTTAGGGGGACAGGGTATCTACGAGCAGTACTTC
CASSLGGQGIYEQYF
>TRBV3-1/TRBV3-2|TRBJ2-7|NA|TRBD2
TGTGCCAGCAGCACCGGGACTAGCGGGGGACCACCCTACGAGCAGTACTTC
CASSTGTSGGPPYEQYF
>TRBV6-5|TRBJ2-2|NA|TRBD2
TGTGCCAGCATCCCTCAGCGGGGGAGGACCGGGGAGCTGTTTTTT
CASIPQRGRTGELFF
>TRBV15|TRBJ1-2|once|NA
TGTGCCACCAGCAGAGATGCGGGCTTTGGCTACACCTTC
CATSRDAGFGYTF